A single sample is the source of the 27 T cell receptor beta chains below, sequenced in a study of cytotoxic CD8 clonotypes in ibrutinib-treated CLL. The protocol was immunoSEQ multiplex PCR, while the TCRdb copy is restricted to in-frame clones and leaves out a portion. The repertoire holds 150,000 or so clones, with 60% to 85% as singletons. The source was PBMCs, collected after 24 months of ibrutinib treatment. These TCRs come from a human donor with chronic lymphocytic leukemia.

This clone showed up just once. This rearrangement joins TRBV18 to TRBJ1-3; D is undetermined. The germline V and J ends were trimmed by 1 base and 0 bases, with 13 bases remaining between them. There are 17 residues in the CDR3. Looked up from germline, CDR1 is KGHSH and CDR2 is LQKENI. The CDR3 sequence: CASSPRQAGNSGNTIYF. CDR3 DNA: TGTGCCAGCTCACCACGGCAGGCGGGCAACTCTGGAAACACCATATATTTT.

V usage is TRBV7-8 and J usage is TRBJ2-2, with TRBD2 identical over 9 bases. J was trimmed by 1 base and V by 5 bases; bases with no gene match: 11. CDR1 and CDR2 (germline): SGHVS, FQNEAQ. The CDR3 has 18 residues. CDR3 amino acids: CASSPRGAGGLNTGELFF. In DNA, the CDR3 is TGTGCCAGCAGCCCCCGGGGAGCGGGAGGACTGAACACCGGGGAGCTGTTTTTT.

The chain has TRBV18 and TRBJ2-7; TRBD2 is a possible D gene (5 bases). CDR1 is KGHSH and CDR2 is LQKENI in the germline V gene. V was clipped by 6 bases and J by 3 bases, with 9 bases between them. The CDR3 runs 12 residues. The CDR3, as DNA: TGTGCCAGCTCGGAACGGGACTACGAGCAGTACTTC. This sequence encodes CASSERDYEQYF.

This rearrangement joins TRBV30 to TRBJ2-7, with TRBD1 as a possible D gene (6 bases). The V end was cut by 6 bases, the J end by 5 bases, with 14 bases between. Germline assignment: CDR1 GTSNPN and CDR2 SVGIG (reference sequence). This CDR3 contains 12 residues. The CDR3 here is CACTGYGDEQYF. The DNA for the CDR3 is TGTGCCTGTACAGGGTATGGGGACGAGCAGTACTTC. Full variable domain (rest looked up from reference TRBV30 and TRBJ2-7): SQTIHQWPATLVQPVGSPLSLECTVEGTSNPNLYWYRQAAGRGLQLLFYSVGIGQISSEVPQNLSASRPQDRQFILSSKKLLLSDSGFYLCACTGYGDEQYFGPGTRLTVT.

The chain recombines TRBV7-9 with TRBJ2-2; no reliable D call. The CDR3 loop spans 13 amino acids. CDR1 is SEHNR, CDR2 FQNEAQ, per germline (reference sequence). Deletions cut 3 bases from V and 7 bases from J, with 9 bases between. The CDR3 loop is CASSFFVDGELFF. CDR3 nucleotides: TGTGCCAGCAGCTTTTTCGTGGACGGGGAGCTGTTTTTT. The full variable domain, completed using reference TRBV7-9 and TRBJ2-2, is DTGVSQNPRHKITKRGQNVTFRCDPISEHNRLYWYRQTLGQGPEFLTYFQNEAQLEKSRLLSDRFSAERPKGSFSTLEIQRTEQGDSAMYLCASSFFVDGELFFGEGSRLTVL.

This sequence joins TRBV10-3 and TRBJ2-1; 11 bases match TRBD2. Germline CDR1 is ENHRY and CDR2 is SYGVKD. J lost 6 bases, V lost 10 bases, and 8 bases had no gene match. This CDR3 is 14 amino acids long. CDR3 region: CATKDGTSGNEQFF. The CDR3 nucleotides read TGTGCCACGAAGGACGGGACTAGCGGCAATGAGCAGTTCTTC.

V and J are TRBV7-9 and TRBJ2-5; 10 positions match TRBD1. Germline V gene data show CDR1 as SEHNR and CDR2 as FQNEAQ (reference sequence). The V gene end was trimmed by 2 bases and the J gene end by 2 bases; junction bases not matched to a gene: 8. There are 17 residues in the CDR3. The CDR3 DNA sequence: TGTGCCAGCAGCTTACGTTGGGGGACAGGGGAGCAAGAGACCCAGTACTTC. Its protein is CASSLRWGTGEQETQYF.

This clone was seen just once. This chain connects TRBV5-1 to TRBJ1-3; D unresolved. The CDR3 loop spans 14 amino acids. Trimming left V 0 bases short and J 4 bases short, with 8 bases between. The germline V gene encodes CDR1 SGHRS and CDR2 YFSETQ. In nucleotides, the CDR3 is TGCGCCAGCAGCTTGGGTTCGCAGGGAAACACCATATATTTT. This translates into CASSLGSQGNTIYF.

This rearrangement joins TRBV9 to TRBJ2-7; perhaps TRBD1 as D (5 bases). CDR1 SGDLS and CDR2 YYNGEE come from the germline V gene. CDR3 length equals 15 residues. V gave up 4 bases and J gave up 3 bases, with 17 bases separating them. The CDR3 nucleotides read TGTGCCAGCAGCCCTTGGGCGGACACATTCTACGAGCAGTACTTC. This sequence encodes CASSPWADTFYEQYF.

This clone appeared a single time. The CDR3 loop reads CASSLGSDGDTQYF. CDR3 sequence (DNA): TGCGCCAGCAGCTTGGGCTCGGATGGGGATACGCAGTATTTT. The chain recombines TRBV5-1 with TRBJ2-3; D gene unclear. The CDR3 consists of 14 residues. The germline V and J ends were trimmed by 0 bases and 6 bases, with 11 bases remaining between them. Germline V lookup: CDR1 SGHRS, CDR2 YFSETQ. Complete variable domain (other parts from reference TRBV5-1 and TRBJ2-3): KAGVTQTPRYLIKTRGQQVTLSCSPISGHRSVSWYQQTPGQGLQFLFEYFSETQRNKGNFPGRFSGRQFSNSRSEMNVSTLELGDSALYLCASSLGSDGDTQYFGPGTRLTVL.

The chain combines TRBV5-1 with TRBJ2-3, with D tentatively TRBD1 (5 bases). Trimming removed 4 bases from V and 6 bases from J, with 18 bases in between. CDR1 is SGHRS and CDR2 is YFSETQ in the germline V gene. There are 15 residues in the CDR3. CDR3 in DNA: TGCGCCAGCAGCCCCTTACAGGTGCCAGGGGATACGCAGTATTTT. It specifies CASSPLQVPGDTQYF.

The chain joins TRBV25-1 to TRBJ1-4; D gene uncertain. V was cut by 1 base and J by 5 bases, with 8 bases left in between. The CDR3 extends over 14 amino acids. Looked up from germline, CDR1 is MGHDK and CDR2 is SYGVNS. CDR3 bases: TGTGCCAGCAGTGAATTTGGTCAGAATGAAAAACTGTTTTTT. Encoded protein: CASSEFGQNEKLFF.

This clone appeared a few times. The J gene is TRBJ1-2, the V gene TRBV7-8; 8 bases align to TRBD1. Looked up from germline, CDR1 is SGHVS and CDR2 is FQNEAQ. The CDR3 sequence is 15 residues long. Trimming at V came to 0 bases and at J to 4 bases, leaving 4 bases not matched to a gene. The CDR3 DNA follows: TGTGCCAGCAGCTTAGCGTCAGGGGGCACCTATGGCTACACCTTC. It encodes CASSLASGGTYGYTF.

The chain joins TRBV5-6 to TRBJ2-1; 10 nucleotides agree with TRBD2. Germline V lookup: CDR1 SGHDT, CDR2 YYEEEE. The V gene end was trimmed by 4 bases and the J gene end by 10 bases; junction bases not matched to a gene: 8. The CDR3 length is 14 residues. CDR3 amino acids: CASSESGRVGEQFF. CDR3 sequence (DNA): TGTGCCAGCAGCGAAAGCGGGAGGGTCGGGGAGCAGTTCTTC.

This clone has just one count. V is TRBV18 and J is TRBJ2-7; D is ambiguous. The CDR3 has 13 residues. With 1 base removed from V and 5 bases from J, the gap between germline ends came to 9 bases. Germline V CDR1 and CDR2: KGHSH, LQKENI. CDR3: CASSPRSRNEQYF. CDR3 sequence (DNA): TGTGCCAGCTCACCACGGAGTAGAAACGAGCAGTACTTC. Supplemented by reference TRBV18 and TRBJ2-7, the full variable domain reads NAGVMQNPRHLVRRRGQEARLRCSPMKGHSHVYWYRQLPEEGLKFMVYLQKENIIDESGMPKERFSAEFPKEGPSILRIQQVVRGDSAAYFCASSPRSRNEQYFGPGTRLTVT.

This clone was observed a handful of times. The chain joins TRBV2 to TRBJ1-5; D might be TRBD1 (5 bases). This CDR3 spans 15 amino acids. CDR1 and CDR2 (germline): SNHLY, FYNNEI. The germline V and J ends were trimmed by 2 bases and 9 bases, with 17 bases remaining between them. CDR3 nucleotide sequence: TGTGCCAGCAGTGAACAAGGGCAGGCGCAGGGGCCCCAGCATTTT. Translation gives CASSEQGQAQGPQHF.

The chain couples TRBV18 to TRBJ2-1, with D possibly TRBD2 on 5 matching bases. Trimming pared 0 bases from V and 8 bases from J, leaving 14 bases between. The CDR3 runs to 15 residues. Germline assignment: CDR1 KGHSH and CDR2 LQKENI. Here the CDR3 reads CASSPPGGSRDEQFF. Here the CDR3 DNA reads TGTGCCAGCTCACCACCCGGTGGGAGTCGCGATGAGCAGTTCTTC. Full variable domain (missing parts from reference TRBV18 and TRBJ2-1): NAGVMQNPRHLVRRRGQEARLRCSPMKGHSHVYWYRQLPEEGLKFMVYLQKENIIDESGMPKERFSAEFPKEGPSILRIQQVVRGDSAAYFCASSPPGGSRDEQFFGPGTRLTVL.

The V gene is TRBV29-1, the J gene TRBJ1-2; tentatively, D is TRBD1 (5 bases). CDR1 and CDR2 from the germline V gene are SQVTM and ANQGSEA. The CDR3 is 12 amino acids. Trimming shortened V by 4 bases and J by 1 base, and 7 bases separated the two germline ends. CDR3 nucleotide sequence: TGCAGCGTTGGTGACAGTAACTATGGCTACACCTTC. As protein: CSVGDSNYGYTF.

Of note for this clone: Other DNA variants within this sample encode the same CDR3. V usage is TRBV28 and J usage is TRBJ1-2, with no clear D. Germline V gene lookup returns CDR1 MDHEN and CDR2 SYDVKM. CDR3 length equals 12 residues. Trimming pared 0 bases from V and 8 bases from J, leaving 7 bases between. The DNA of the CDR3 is TGTGCCAGCAGTTTATGGGGGAGGGGCTACACCTTC. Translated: CASSLWGRGYTF.

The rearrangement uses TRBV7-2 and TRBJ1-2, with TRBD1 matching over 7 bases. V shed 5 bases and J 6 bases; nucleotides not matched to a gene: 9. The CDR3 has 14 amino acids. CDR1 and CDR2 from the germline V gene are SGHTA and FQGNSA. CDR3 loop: CASSPPDRADGYTF. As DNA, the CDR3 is TGTGCCAGCAGCCCCCCCGACAGGGCCGATGGCTACACCTTC.

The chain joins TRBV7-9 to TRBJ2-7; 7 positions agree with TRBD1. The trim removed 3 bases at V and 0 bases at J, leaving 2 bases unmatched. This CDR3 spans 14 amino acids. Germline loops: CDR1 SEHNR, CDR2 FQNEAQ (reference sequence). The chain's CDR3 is CASSLGQSSYEQYF. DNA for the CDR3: TGTGCCAGCAGCTTGGGACAGAGCTCCTACGAGCAGTACTTC.

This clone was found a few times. The CDR3 sequence: CATERGGNTEAFF. Here the CDR3 DNA reads TGTGCCACGGAGAGGGGAGGGAACACTGAAGCTTTCTTT. The chain couples TRBV6-5 to TRBJ1-1; the D gene is possibly TRBD1 (5 bases). The CDR3 is 13 amino acids. Germline loops: CDR1 MNHEY, CDR2 SVGAGI. The ends were cut back, 10 bases at V and 1 base at J, with 13 bases in the middle.

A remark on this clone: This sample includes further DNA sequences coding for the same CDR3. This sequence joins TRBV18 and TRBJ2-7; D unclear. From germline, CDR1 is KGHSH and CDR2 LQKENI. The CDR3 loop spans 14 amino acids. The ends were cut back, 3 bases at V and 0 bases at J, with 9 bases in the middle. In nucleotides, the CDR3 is TGTGCCAGCTCACCGGACCCGAGCTCCTACGAGCAGTACTTC. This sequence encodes CASSPDPSSYEQYF. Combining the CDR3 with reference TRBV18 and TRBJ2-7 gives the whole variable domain NAGVMQNPRHLVRRRGQEARLRCSPMKGHSHVYWYRQLPEEGLKFMVYLQKENIIDESGMPKERFSAEFPKEGPSILRIQQVVRGDSAAYFCASSPDPSSYEQYFGPGTRLTVT.

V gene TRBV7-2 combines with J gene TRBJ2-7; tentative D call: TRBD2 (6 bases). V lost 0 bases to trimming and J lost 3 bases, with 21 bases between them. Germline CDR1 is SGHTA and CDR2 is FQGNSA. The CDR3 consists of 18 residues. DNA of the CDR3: TGTGCCAGCAGCTTAGCGGGGCCGGGGACTCCAACCCACTACGAGCAGTACTTC. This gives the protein CASSLAGPGTPTHYEQYF.

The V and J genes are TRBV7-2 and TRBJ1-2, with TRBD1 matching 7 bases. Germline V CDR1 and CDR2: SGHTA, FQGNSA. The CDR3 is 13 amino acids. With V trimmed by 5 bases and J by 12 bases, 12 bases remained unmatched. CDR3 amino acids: CASSPRQGGRDTF. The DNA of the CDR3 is TGTGCCAGCAGCCCCCGACAGGGTGGGCGCGACACCTTC.

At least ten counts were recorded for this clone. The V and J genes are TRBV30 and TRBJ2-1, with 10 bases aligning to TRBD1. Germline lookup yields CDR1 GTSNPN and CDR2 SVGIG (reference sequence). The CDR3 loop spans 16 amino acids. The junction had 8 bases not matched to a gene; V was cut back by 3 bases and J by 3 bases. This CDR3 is CAWSQSRTGGYNEQFF. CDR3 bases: TGTGCCTGGAGCCAAAGTAGGACAGGGGGCTACAATGAGCAGTTCTTC.

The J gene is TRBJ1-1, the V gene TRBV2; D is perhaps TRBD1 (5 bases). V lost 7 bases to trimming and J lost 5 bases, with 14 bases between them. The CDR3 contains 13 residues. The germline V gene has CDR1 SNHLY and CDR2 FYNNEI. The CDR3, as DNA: TGTGCCAGCAACCTCCAGGGATGGACTGAAGCTTTCTTT. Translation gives CASNLQGWTEAFF.